Shown below are 7 T cell receptor beta chains from a single sample sequenced in a study of OX40 agonist ivuxolimab in advanced cancers. Receptor libraries were prepared by the immunoSEQ multiplex PCR assay. Imported from immuneACCESS, the table was reduced by TCRdb to in-frame sequences with V and J called. These copies leave out some clones; in studies compared against another copy, an unresolved V gene accounts for under half, and the cause of the remainder is not known. The table for this sample lists 48,000 or so clones; approximately 85% of them were counted only once. Clones ranked in the top ten supply roughly 9.6% of the sample. Sequencing was performed on CD4+ or CD8+ T cells sorted from blood, taken in a trial of the OX40 agonist ivuxolimab. The receptors come from an adult with an advanced solid tumor such as melanoma, head and neck, liver or kidney cancer.

About this clone: This may stem from a read error, because a much larger clone lies one nucleotide away. The CDR3 here is CASSQGRLANKQYF. The CDR3 nucleotides are TGTGCCAGCAGCCAAGGACGGCTTGCCAACAAGCAGTACTTC. V is TRBV4-2 and J is TRBJ2-7; D is unclear. Germline V gene sequence: CDR1 LGHNA, CDR2 YNFKEQ. CDR3 length equals 14 residues. V was trimmed by 1 base and J by 8 bases, leaving 15 bases between them.

CDR3 DNA: TGTGCCAGCAGCCCCGGCCTGGACAGGCCTCACGAGCAGTACTTC. Translation gives CASSPGLDRPHEQYF. The chain has TRBV5-8 and TRBJ2-7, with 7 bases matching TRBD1. This CDR3 spans 15 amino acids. Per germline, CDR1 SGHTS and CDR2 YDEGEE. V lost 4 bases and J lost 5; bases outside the gene matches: 12.

This chain links TRBV5-4 with TRBJ2-2; 7 bases fit TRBD1. Per germline, CDR1 SGHNT and CDR2 YYREEE (reference sequence). The CDR3 is 15 amino acids. J lost 7 bases, V lost 0 bases, and 6 bases had no gene match. CDR3 DNA sequence: TGTGCCAGCAGCTTGGACAGGGGCGGCGGCGGGGAGCTGTTTTTT. Translating gives CASSLDRGGGGELFF.

The chain combines TRBV18 with TRBJ2-6; 7 bases map to TRBD1. Germline trimming cut 1 base from V and 1 base from J; bases unmatched to any gene: 13. Germline CDR1 KGHSH, CDR2 LQKENI. The CDR3 runs to 20 residues. This CDR3 reads CASSPLRDSSLSSGANVLTF. CDR3 coding DNA: TGTGCCAGCTCACCACTCCGGGACAGCTCCCTCTCATCTGGGGCCAACGTCCTGACTTTC.

The V and J genes are TRBV5-8 and TRBJ1-1; perhaps TRBD1 as D (5 bases). Trimming pared 0 bases from V and 11 bases from J, leaving 20 bases between. The CDR3 consists of 15 residues. From germline, CDR1 is SGHTS and CDR2 YDEGEE. This CDR3 is CASSLGSWGALGAFF. CDR3 bases: TGTGCCAGCAGCTTGGGCTCGTGGGGCGCGTTGGGGGCTTTCTTT.

J is TRBJ2-2 and V is TRBV19; no clear D gene. Germline V gene data show CDR1 as LNHDA and CDR2 as SQIVND (reference sequence). The CDR3 runs to 15 residues. The V gene lost 5 bases and the J gene lost 6 bases, with 16 bases spanning the gap. CDR3 sequence reads: CASSFPPGRAGELFF. The CDR3 coding sequence is TGTGCCAGTAGTTTCCCGCCGGGTAGGGCCGGGGAGCTGTTTTTT.

This rearrangement joins TRBV10-2 to TRBJ2-5; the match to TRBD2 covers 7 bases. Germline V gene sequence: CDR1 WSHSY, CDR2 SAAADI. The CDR3 spans 16 residues. The ends lost 0 bases at V and 4 bases at J; junction bases unmatched: 8. The chain's CDR3 is CASSESRGGGGETQYF. CDR3 DNA: TGCGCCAGCAGTGAGTCGAGAGGTGGCGGGGGAGAGACCCAGTACTTC.